Detailed here is one T cell receptor (beta chain). What it binds is unknown. This sample stems from a study of STAT5B mutations in CD4+ large granular lymphocyte leukemia. Study findings and constraints: Data were not HLA-matched across samples. TRBV06-family usage was enriched in top patient clones (8/27) versus controls (2/35).

The CDR3 length is 12 residues. With V trimmed by 5 bases and J by 5 bases, 2 bases remained unmatched. The germline CDR1 and CDR2 sequences are SEHNR and FQNEAQ (reference sequence). The protocol was immunoSEQ multiplex PCR, while the TCRdb copy is restricted to in-frame clones and leaves out a portion. This repertoire shows about 23,000 clones, about 80% found once; its top ten account for roughly 8.6%. The sequenced sample was CD4+ T cells from blood buffy coats. The receptor was derived from a human donor in good health. The genes are TRBV7-9 and TRBJ1-1, with TRBD1 identical over 7 bases. This CDR3 reads CASSEQGTEAFF. CDR3 sequence (DNA): TGTGCCAGCAGCGAACAGGGGACTGAAGCTTTCTTT.